The rows below give T cell receptor beta chains drawn from one sample of a study of OX40 agonist ivuxolimab in advanced cancers. Profiled with immunoSEQ multiplex PCR; TCRdb holds only in-frame clones, not every one. The repertoire holds tens of thousands of clones, around 91% seen once, with around 0.34% in the top ten. This sample comprised CD4+ or CD8+ T cells sorted from blood, obtained in a trial of the OX40 agonist ivuxolimab. The receptors were sampled from an adult with an advanced solid tumor such as melanoma, head and neck, liver or kidney cancer. Both conserved end residues are part of each CDR3. D genes are given only for firm matches. Only some rows state a clone size, as once, few, many or a class for expanded clones.

NA	NA	TRBV5-1	TRBJ2-1	TGCGCCAGCAGCTTGGCCGTCGGGTCCCGCTACAATGAGCAGTTCTTC	CASSLAVGSRYNEQFF
NA	TRBD1	TRBV19	TRBJ1-4	TGTGCCAGTAGTATTGGCAGGGGGAACGAAAAACTGTTTTTT	CASSIGRGNEKLFF
NA	NA	TRBV29-1	TRBJ1-2	TGCAGCGTTGAGGGGGAGACCGTGGTCTATGGCTACACCTTC	CSVEGETVVYGYTF
NA	NA	TRBV5-1	TRBJ2-5	TGCGCCAGCAGCTCCGCTCTTCTGCGCCTACGAGAGACCCAGTACTTC	CASSSALLRLRETQYF
NA	NA	TRBV19	TRBJ2-5	TGTGCCAGTAGTATTGGAAAGCAGAAACAAGAGACCCAGTACTTC	CASSIGKQKQETQYF
NA	TRBD2	TRBV2	TRBJ2-2	TGTGCCAGCAGTGAAAGGCGGCTAGCGGGGAACACCGGGGAGCTGTTTTTT	CASSERRLAGNTGELFF
NA	TRBD2	TRBV4-1	TRBJ2-1	TGCGCCAGCAGCCAAGAAGGGTCTAGCGGGGGCTACAATGAGCAGTTCTTC	CASSQEGSSGGYNEQFF
NA	TRBD1	TRBV19	TRBJ1-6	TGTGCCAGTAGTCAACAGGGGGTAGATTCACCCCTCCACTTT	CASSQQGVDSPLHF
NA	TRBD1	TRBV7-9	TRBJ2-6	TGTGCCAGCAGCCGAGGGACAGCTGGGGCCAACGTCCTGACTTTC	CASSRGTAGANVLTF
NA	NA	TRBV5-6	TRBJ1-4	TGTGCCAGCAGCTTAAGGAGGACTAATGAAAAACTGTTTTTT	CASSLRRTNEKLFF
NA	NA	TRBV19	TRBJ1-1	TGTGCCAGTAGTATAAGGGGGTATGAAGCTTTCTTT	CASSIRGYEAFF
once	TRBD1	TRBV11-2	TRBJ1-2	TGTGCCAGCAGCGCACAGGGGAGCAACTATGGCTACACCTTC	CASSAQGSNYGYTF
NA	TRBD1	TRBV19	TRBJ1-5	TGTGCCAGTAGTATGACAGGGGTCGATCAGCCCCAGCATTTT	CASSMTGVDQPQHF
NA	TRBD1	TRBV7-2	TRBJ1-6	TGTGCCAGCAGCCTTACAGGGGAGCGGGGTTCACCCCTCCACTTT	CASSLTGERGSPLHF
NA	TRBD2	TRBV11-3	TRBJ2-1	TGTGCCAGCAGCCTTGGGGCGGGGGGGCACGGCAATGAGCAGTTCTTC	CASSLGAGGHGNEQFF
NA	NA	TRBV6-1	TRBJ2-2	TGTGCCAGCAGTGAACGCCCGCGGGAAACCGGGGAGCTGTTTTTT	CASSERPRETGELFF
NA	TRBD1	TRBV6-5	TRBJ1-1	TGTGCCAGCAGTTACGGACAGGGAGAAGCTTTCTTT	CASSYGQGEAFF
once	NA	TRBV7-9	TRBJ1-4	TGTGCCAGCAGCAGGAGGCAGGGGAATGAAAAACTGTTTTTT	CASSRRQGNEKLFF
NA	TRBD1	TRBV27	TRBJ2-2	TGTGCCAGCACTGTGACAGGGGGCACCGGGGAGCTGTTTTTT	CASTVTGGTGELFF
NA	NA	TRBV5-4	TRBJ2-1	TGTGCCAGCAGCTTGGATGTACGGATCTCCAGAAACGGCGAGCAGTTCTTC	CASSLDVRISRNGEQFF
NA	NA	TRBV4-1	TRBJ2-3	TGCGCCAGCAGCCCGAAGGGGGGATACACAGATACGCAGTATTTT	CASSPKGGYTDTQYF
NA	NA	TRBV7-3	TRBJ1-1	TGTGCCAGCAGTCGGACGGGACACACGAACACTGAAGCTTTCTTT	CASSRTGHTNTEAFF
NA	TRBD1	TRBV5-3	TRBJ2-1	TGTGCCAGAAGCTTCGCTGGACAGGGCCCATACAATGAGCAGTTCTTC	CARSFAGQGPYNEQFF
NA	NA	TRBV5-1	TRBJ2-1	TGCGCCAGCAGCTTGGTTTTAGGGAGGACCCCCAATGAGCAGTTCTTC	CASSLVLGRTPNEQFF
NA	NA	TRBV2	TRBJ2-5	TGTGCCAGCAGTGCTGGGGGAGAGACCCAGTACTTC	CASSAGGETQYF
NA	NA	TRBV28	TRBJ2-5	TGTGCCAGCAGTTGGGGGGAAGAGACCCAGTACTTC	CASSWGEETQYF
NA	NA	TRBV7-6	TRBJ1-3	TGTGCCAGCAGCTTAGATTTAGCAGGGAGGGGAAACACCATATATTTT	CASSLDLAGRGNTIYF
NA	TRBD1	TRBV7-8	TRBJ1-1	TGTGCCAGCAGCCCGGACAGGGCCCCTTTCATGAACACTGAAGCTTTCTTT	CASSPDRAPFMNTEAFF
NA	NA	TRBV2	TRBJ2-1	TGTGCCTGTCAGGGGGGTACCTACAATGAGCAGTTCTTC	CACQGGTYNEQFF
NA	TRBD2	TRBV27	TRBJ2-1	TGTGCCAGCCAGAGGGGAGGGGCTGGTGAGCAGTTCTTC	CASQRGGAGEQFF
few	NA	TRBV5-1	TRBJ2-1	TGCGCCAGCAGCACGGGGGGCGGGACGAGCTCCTACAATGAGCAGTTCTTC	CASSTGGGTSSYNEQFF
NA	TRBD1	TRBV10-3	TRBJ1-5	TGTGCCATCAGTGATCGAGGGACAGGGGGCGATCAGCCCCAGCATTTT	CAISDRGTGGDQPQHF
NA	TRBD1	TRBV5-5	TRBJ1-2	TGTGCCAGCAGGCGCGCTGGACAGGCCGGAGGCTATGGCTACACCTTC	CASRRAGQAGGYGYTF
NA	TRBD1	TRBV18	TRBJ1-5	TGTGCCAGCACGGACAGGCGTGGCAATCAGCCCCAGCATTTT	CASTDRRGNQPQHF
NA	TRBD1	TRBV28	TRBJ2-1	TGTGCCAGCAGACCGGGACAGGGATACAATGAGCAGTTCTTC	CASRPGQGYNEQFF